This paragraph covers one TCR beta chain sequence. The CDR3 length is 15 residues. Germline V lookup: CDR1 LGHNA, CDR2 YNFKEQ. Trimming cost V 4 bases and J 1 base, with 14 bases left between them. This sample was taken from a study of cytomegalovirus exposure and HLA in healthy donors. Study information: As an earlier analysis found, 150 million to 200 million T cells yielded approximately 110 million unique TCR beta sequences.

The PCR ran on 60 Vbeta and 13 Jbeta primers. The repertoire was sequenced with immunoSEQ multiplex PCR; TCRdb's copy has only in-frame clones and lacks some. Of 55,000 to 80,000 clones listed, around 75% are singletons. Sequenced sample: PBMCs. The chain joins TRBV4-2 to TRBJ2-7; a weak D match, TRBD1 (7 bases). The clonotype was recovered from a woman aged 25 to 39 in good health and CMV-seropositive. The CDR3 DNA follows: TGTGCCAGCAGCCCCCAGGGGGACTTTTCCTACGAGCAGTACTTC. Translated, it gives CASSPQGDFSYEQYF.